The present T cell receptor (beta chain) was sequenced within a study of cytomegalovirus exposure and HLA in healthy donors. PCR amplification relied on 60 Vbeta primers (plus 13 Jbeta primers). The data were produced by immunoSEQ multiplex PCR, yet TCRdb's version contains in-frame clones alone and is incomplete. The top ten clones hold around 5.9% of a sample with over 85,000 clones, approximately 79% of them seen once. In nominal health when sampled, donors likely had unrecorded immune exposures nonetheless. The sample holds a few counts of this clone. What was sequenced was PBMCs. The TCR sequence derives from a man aged 30 to 39 in good health and CMV-seropositive.

The CDR3 DNA reads as TGTGCCAGCAGCGATTACCTCCAGGGTGGGACTGAAGCTTTCTTT. Amino acid sequence: CASSDYLQGGTEAFF. The chain couples TRBV2 to TRBJ1-1; D might be TRBD1 (5 bases). The CDR3 runs to 15 residues. CDR1 and CDR2 (germline): SNHLY, FYNNEI. V shed 6 bases and J shed 5 bases, with 19 bases lying between them.